Presented here are 15 T cell receptor beta chains from one specimen sequenced in a study of blood T cell repertoires in COVID-19. The data were produced by immunoSEQ multiplex PCR, yet TCRdb's version contains in-frame clones alone and is incomplete. The data contain about 38,000 clones, 70% to 90% of them singletons. Sample: peripheral blood. Source of these receptors: a man aged 65 to 79 with active COVID-19.

This clone is medium-sized within its sample. The rearrangement joins TRBV28 to TRBJ1-6, with TRBD1 as a possible D gene (5 bases). Germline lookup yields CDR1 MDHEN and CDR2 SYDVKM. CDR3 length equals 14 residues. Trimming left V 3 bases short and J 7 bases short, with 10 bases between. The DNA for the CDR3 is TGTGCCAGCAGTTTGGGGAGGGGAAATTCACCCCTCCACTTT. Translated: CASSLGRGNSPLHF.

This rearrangement joins TRBV11-2 to TRBJ1-1; D gene unclear. This CDR3 spans 13 amino acids. V shed 1 base and J shed 4 bases, with 7 bases lying between them. CDR1 and CDR2 from the germline V gene are SGHAT and FQNNGV. For the CDR3, the DNA is TGTGCCAGCAGCTTAGTAGGAGGCACTGAAGCTTTCTTT. It codes for CASSLVGGTEAFF.

This clone was detected once. The chain carries TRBV11-2 and TRBJ1-2; 10 nucleotides align to TRBD1. CDR3 length: 18 amino acids. V trimming: 5 bases; J trimming: 0 bases; junction bases outside the gene matches: 12. Germline V gene lookup returns CDR1 SGHAT and CDR2 FQNNGV. As DNA, the CDR3 is TGTGCCAGCAGCCCGGTCGGGACAGGGGCCCTTTCTAACTATGGCTACACCTTC. Its translation is CASSPVGTGALSNYGYTF.

This clone came up a few times. The genes are TRBV5-4 and TRBJ1-6, with D hard to call. The germline gives CDR1 SGHNT, CDR2 YYREEE (reference sequence). The V and J ends lost 0 bases and 11 bases respectively, with 6 bases between them. The CDR3 runs to 12 residues. CDR3 nucleotides: TGTGCCAGCAGCTTGGGAGTCCCACCCCTCCACTTT. As protein: CASSLGVPPLHF.

The gene calls are TRBV6-2 or TRBV6-3 and TRBJ1-2, with D perhaps matching TRBD1 (6 bases). The CDR3 contains 14 residues. Looked up from germline, CDR1 is MNHEY and CDR2 is SVGEGT. Deletions cut 3 bases from V and 8 bases from J, with 16 bases between. The CDR3 loop reads CASSYMTGYDGYTF. CDR3 bases: TGTGCCAGCAGTTATATGACAGGATACGACGGCTACACCTTC.

This rearrangement joins TRBV9 to TRBJ2-2; the match to TRBD2 covers 10 bases. CDR3 size: 16 residues. The ends lost 3 bases at V and 6 bases at J; junction bases unmatched: 8. Germline assignment: CDR1 SGDLS and CDR2 YYNGEE. The CDR3 reads CASSAQREGGAGELFF. The CDR3 DNA is TGTGCCAGCAGCGCCCAGCGGGAGGGAGGGGCCGGGGAGCTGTTTTTT.

V gene TRBV7-8 combines with J gene TRBJ1-1; D unclear. Germline assignment: CDR1 SGHVS and CDR2 FQNEAQ. The germline V and J ends were trimmed by 4 bases and 7 bases, with 10 bases remaining between them. There are 12 residues in the CDR3. The CDR3 loop reads CASSSMGFEAFF. The DNA for the CDR3 is TGTGCCAGCAGCTCTATGGGCTTTGAAGCTTTCTTT.

The chain links TRBV11-2 to TRBJ1-1, with D uncertain. V was pared by 3 bases and J by 0 bases, with 11 bases between. The CDR3 extends over 15 amino acids. Germline V gives CDR1 SGHAT, CDR2 FQNNGV. The CDR3 loop is CASSFVGDMNTEAFF. The CDR3 DNA follows: TGTGCCAGCAGCTTTGTGGGAGACATGAACACTGAAGCTTTCTTT.

CDR3 sequence (DNA): TGTGCCAGCAGCTTGGCTGGGGCTCAGACTAGCGGGTACCAAGAGACCCAGTACTTC. This gives the protein CASSLAGAQTSGYQETQYF. The V gene is TRBV5-6, the J gene TRBJ2-5; 10 bases agree with TRBD2. Germline trimming cut 0 bases from V and 0 bases from J; bases unmatched to any gene: 11. CDR1 and CDR2 from the germline V gene are SGHDT and YYEEEE. This CDR3 is built from 19 residues.

This clone was observed a single time. V and J are TRBV9 and TRBJ2-3; TRBD1 aligns across 8 bases. The CDR3 runs to 15 residues. Losses at the gene ends were 3 bases for V and 4 bases for J; bases not matched to a gene: 7. The germline V gene encodes CDR1 SGDLS and CDR2 YYNGEE. This chain's CDR3 is CASSGDRGGADTQYF. The CDR3 DNA is TGTGCCAGCAGCGGAGACAGGGGAGGCGCAGATACGCAGTATTTT.

This sequence joins TRBV2 and TRBJ2-2; 8 bases align to TRBD1. In germline, CDR1 is SNHLY, CDR2 FYNNEI. CDR3 length equals 14 residues. After removal of 7 bases from V and 5 bases from J, the junction contained 6 bases not matched to a gene. This CDR3 reads CASKDRGLTGELFF. CDR3 DNA: TGTGCCAGCAAAGACAGGGGATTGACCGGGGAGCTGTTTTTT.

The chain recombines TRBV7-3 with TRBJ2-2, with 11 positions matching TRBD1. The length of the CDR3 is 17 residues. Germline lookup yields CDR1 SGHTA and CDR2 FQGTGA. V shed 1 base, J shed 7 bases, and the junction held 8 bases outside the gene matches. The CDR3 coding sequence is TGTGCCAGCAGCTTAAGCGGACAGGGGGCGCTAGGCGGGGAGCTGTTTTTT. Residues: CASSLSGQGALGGELFF.

This chain uses TRBV7-9 with TRBJ2-3, with TRBD1 matching over 12 bases. This CDR3 contains 15 residues. Germline CDR1 is SEHNR and CDR2 is FQNEAQ (reference sequence). V lost 6 bases and J lost 10; bases outside the gene matches: 11. The CDR3 sequence is CASSPSGTGGFPQYF. CDR3 DNA: TGTGCCAGCAGTCCGTCGGGGACAGGGGGCTTTCCGCAGTATTTT.

This chain uses TRBV29-1 with TRBJ2-7; 8 bases fit TRBD1. The germline gives CDR1 SQVTM, CDR2 ANQGSEA. This CDR3 spans 13 amino acids. V lost 1 base to trimming and J lost 6 bases; unmatched junction nucleotides: 5. The CDR3 DNA reads as TGCAGCGTTGAAGGGACAGGGTCTAGCGAGCAGTACTTC. It is translated as CSVEGTGSSEQYF.

The V and J genes are TRBV19 and TRBJ1-3; D gene unclear. There are 14 residues in the CDR3. CDR1 is LNHDA and CDR2 is SQIVND in the germline V gene (reference sequence). Trimming took off 6 bases at V and 4 bases at J, with 13 bases between the two ends. CDR3 DNA: TGTGCCAGTAGATCGAGGATTTTAGGAAACACCATATATTTT. This encodes CASRSRILGNTIYF.